This T cell receptor beta chain was identified in a study of blood T cell repertoires in COVID-19. The table came from immunoSEQ multiplex PCR; TCRdb's copy has only in-frame clones and leaves some out. The repertoire holds around 97,000 clones, with about 86% as singletons. V was shortened by 3 bases and J by 0 bases, with 5 bases between the two germline ends. The CDR3 length is 14 residues. Germline V gives CDR1 MGHDK, CDR2 SYGVNS. The specimen sequenced was peripheral blood. The chain has TRBV25-1 and TRBJ1-4; D unclear. This clonotype was obtained from a human donor in a cohort sampled during active COVID-19. In nucleotides, the CDR3 is TGTGCCAGCAGTGAGGGAGCAACTAATGAAAAACTGTTTTTT. Amino acid sequence: CASSEGATNEKLFF.